This TCR beta chain was identified during a study of response to subunit inactivated influenza vaccine. Study-wide points: The authors put forward the suggestion that each seasonal influenza vaccination may bring in only a limited number of new T cells.

This CDR3 region has 15 residues. The ends lost 7 bases at V and 9 bases at J; junction bases unmatched: 10. A few counts support this clonotype. Its antigen remains unknown. TCRdb itself ran the RT-PCR reads through MiXCR, one entry per CDR3 protein. The sample includes over 800,000 distinct CDR3 sequences, over 20% of them seen just once. V and J are TRBV12-3 or TRBV12-4 and TRBJ1-6; 9 nucleotides agree with TRBD1. The sample in question was PBMCs from blood, obtained around 5 days after vaccination. The receptor was derived from a man aged 45 to 65 who received an inactivated influenza vaccine. CDR3 protein: CASIEQGAKTSPLHF. CDR3 nucleotide sequence: TGTGCCAGCATCGAACAGGGGGCGAAAACTTCACCCCTCCACTTT.